A selection of T cell receptor beta chains follows, all from one sample in a study of T cells in Graves' hyperthyroidism and ophthalmopathy. TCRdb re-called the multiplex PCR reads through MiXCR, storing one row per CDR3 protein. The data contain nearly 600,000 distinct CDR3 sequences, approximately 15% of them singletons. Sequencing was performed on blood. The receptor set was obtained from a young woman with Graves' hyperthyroidism that later progressed to Graves' ophthalmopathy. Each CDR3 is given with its conserved first and last residue. The order of the fields is J gene, clone size, CDR3 length, V gene, D gene, CDR3 DNA, CDR3 protein. The D gene is left open where the match is weak. Rows may omit the clone size; those that give it use once, few, many or a size class.

TRBJ2-1 many 16 TRBV9 NA TGTGCCAGCAGCGAAATCTTAGGGGGCTCCTACAATGAGCAGTTCTTC CASSEILGGSYNEQFF
TRBJ2-3 few 15 TRBV20-1 NA TGCAGTGCTCTCTCAACTTATCTTAGCACAGATACGCAGTATTTT CSALSTYLSTDTQYF
TRBJ1-1 NA 13 TRBV5-4 TRBD1 TGTGCCAGCAGCTTCCCACAGGGGCCTGAAGCTTTCTTT CASSFPQGPEAFF
TRBJ2-2 once 18 TRBV4-1 NA TGCGCCAGCAGCCAAGATAATACAGCCATCTCCCACACCGGGGAGCTGTTTTTT CASSQDNTAISHTGELFF
TRBJ1-2 NA 16 TRBV7-2 TRBD1 TGTGCCAGCAGCTTAACCCCAGGGACAGGGGGGTATGGCTACACCTTC CASSLTPGTGGYGYTF
TRBJ2-1 many 17 TRBV7-8 NA TGTGCCAGCAGCTTAGTTTTTGGGGGGATAACCTACAATGAGCAGTTCTTC CASSLVFGGITYNEQFF
TRBJ2-7 NA 11 TRBV6-1 NA TGTGCCAGCCGGAGCCCCGGAGAGCAGTACTTC CASRSPGEQYF
TRBJ2-2 many 16 TRBV9 TRBD2 TGTGCCAGCAGCGTAGCCTCTAGCGGGAGGGACGGGGAGCTGTTTTTT CASSVASSGRDGELFF
TRBJ1-5 NA 12 TRBV5-4 NA TGTGCCAGCAGTCAGGACCTCCAGCCCCAGCATTTT CASSQDLQPQHF
TRBJ2-7 many 15 TRBV27 TRBD1 TGTGCCAGCAGTTCACCGACAGGGGGAAAGTTGGAGCAGTACTTC CASSSPTGGKLEQYF
TRBJ2-7 NA 12 TRBV28 NA TGTGCCAGCTCCACCGGTAATGACGAGCAGTACTTC CASSTGNDEQYF
TRBJ2-1 many 13 TRBV20-1 NA TGCAGTGCTCCCTGGAGGATGAGCAATGAGCAGTTCTTC CSAPWRMSNEQFF
TRBJ2-3 many 10 TRBV30 NA TGTGCCTGGTTATCAGATACGCAGTATTTT CAWLSDTQYF
TRBJ1-5 NA 17 TRBV30 NA TGTGCCTGGAGTTCCCCGGGACTGGGTTTTGCCAATCAGCCCCAGCATTTT CAWSSPGLGFANQPQHF
TRBJ1-2 NA 19 TRBV11-3 NA TGTGCCAGCAGCTTAGATCGGGGGGGCAGGGCCCGGTCTAACTATGGCTACACCTTC CASSLDRGGRARSNYGYTF
TRBJ1-1 few 14 TRBV4-3 NA TGCGCCAGCAGCCAAGCGGAAGCTAACACTGAAGCTTTCTTT CASSQAEANTEAFF
TRBJ1-2 many 11 TRBV30 NA TGTGCCTGGAGTAAGTCCTATGGCTACACCTTC CAWSKSYGYTF
TRBJ1-5 NA 15 TRBV10-3 TRBD1 TGTGCCATCAGTTCCGGACAGGGGGCTGGGCAGCCCCAGCATTTT CAISSGQGAGQPQHF
TRBJ1-3 NA 17 TRBV4-2 NA TGTGCCAGCAGCCAAGATTCGGCAGGTAGCTCTGGAAACACCATATATTTT CASSQDSAGSSGNTIYF
TRBJ2-7 few 13 TRBV15 NA TGTGCCACCAGCAGGGGTGATACCTACGAGCAGTACTTC CATSRGDTYEQYF
TRBJ1-4 many 16 TRBV20-1 NA TGCAGTGCCCCCTTGATGGCCGGCTACTTTAATGAAAAACTGTTTTTT CSAPLMAGYFNEKLFF
TRBJ2-3 many 12 TRBV11-2 TRBD1 TGTGCCAGCAGCTCCCAACAGGGGACGCAGTATTTT CASSSQQGTQYF
TRBJ2-3 many 16 TRBV20-1 NA TGCAGTGCTAGAGTAGTAGGCCGTCTGGGCACAGATACGCAGTATTTT CSARVVGRLGTDTQYF
TRBJ1-2 many 14 TRBV5-5 NA TGTGCCAGCAGCCTTGAGTCAGGGAACTATGGCTACACCTTC CASSLESGNYGYTF
TRBJ1-2 NA 13 TRBV6-2/TRBV6-3 NA TGTGCCAGCAACGATCAGCTCAACTATGGCTACACCTTC CASNDQLNYGYTF